A single T cell receptor (beta chain) is shown here with its context. Its cognate antigen is unknown. With two time points in the design, 4.5 to 7 milliliters of peripheral blood were drawn at each one. These data originate in a study of prognosis after radiotherapy for stage I lung cancer. Study overall: Of the enrolled patients, fourteen had newly diagnosed primary stage I lung tumors, while five had oligometastatic NSCLC following surgical resection of the primary tumor. Study-level points and caveats: Post-therapy Shannon entropy was lower in patients developing distant metastases following stereotactic body radiation therapy. Among expanded TCR clones, tumor specificity was not determined.

Two rounds of multiplex PCR amplified TCR beta CDR3 from genomic DNA. Amplification during the initial PCR round employed primers specific to each TRBV and TRBJ gene. TCRdb recomputed calls from the multiplex PCR reads with MiXCR, one row per CDR3 protein. The sample includes about 12,000 distinct CDR3 sequences, 43% of them seen just once. With 6 bases removed from V and 4 bases from J, the gap between germline ends came to 18 bases. Germline V gives CDR1 DFQATT, CDR2 SNEGSKA (reference sequence). The CDR3 is 14 residues long. Sequencing used PBMCs, obtained before or after stereotactic body radiation therapy (not recorded which). V gene TRBV20-1 combines with J gene TRBJ1-1, with D uncertain. This sequence originates from a donor aged 50 or older with non-small cell lung cancer. The CDR3 sequence: CSATPGPTRTEAFF. Written as DNA, the CDR3 is TGCAGTGCCACCCCGGGCCCGACCCGCACTGAAGCTTTCTTT.